This is a list of T cell receptor beta chains from one sample in a study of shared clonotypes between healthy human individuals. Measured with immunoSEQ multiplex PCR; TCRdb has only the in-frame clones, and not every one. The data hold some 690,000 clones, with less than 95% observed a single time. Source material: memory CD8+ T cells from PBMCs. The receptors were gathered from a man between 18 and 35 years old in good health. Some clones in this sample may be carry-over from other donors' samples. Each CDR3 is given with its conserved first and last residue. A D gene is named only where the DNA matches it firmly. Size values are once, few and many counts, or a class for expanded clones, and some rows have none.

>TRBV6-4|TRBJ2-1|TRBD2|NA
TGTGCCAGCAGTGAAGGGACTAGCGGGAGCGAGCAGTTCTTC
CASSEGTSGSEQFF
>TRBV15|TRBJ1-2|NA|NA
TGTGCCACCAGCAGAGGCCCGACCCGGGACAACTATGGCTACACCTTC
CATSRGPTRDNYGYTF
>TRBV11-2|TRBJ2-5|TRBD2|NA
TGTGCCAGCAGCTTAGGGTGGATAGCGGGGGCGGGAGAGACCCAGTACTTC
CASSLGWIAGAGETQYF
>TRBV19|TRBJ2-5|NA|NA
TGTGCCAGTAGTATCGATACTGGGGGGGAGACCCAGTACTTC
CASSIDTGGETQYF
>TRBV5-6|TRBJ2-1|TRBD2|once
TGTGCCAGCAGCTTAGCCCTAGCGGGAGTATACAATGAGCAGTTCTTC
CASSLALAGVYNEQFF
>TRBV7-2|TRBJ2-1|NA|NA
TGTGCCAGCAGCGACCCCCCAGCGGTCTCCTACAATGAGCAGTTCTTC
CASSDPPAVSYNEQFF
>TRBV5-5|TRBJ2-7|NA|NA
TGTGCCAGCAGCTTGGCAGGGAGAAGCTCCTACGAGCAGTACTTC
CASSLAGRSSYEQYF
>TRBV5-1|TRBJ2-3|NA|NA
TGCGCCAGCAGCGCGTGGGGTACGCAGTATTTT
CASSAWGTQYF
>TRBV27|TRBJ2-7|NA|once
TGTGCCAGCAGTCCCCTCCTCGGGCAGGGTCCCGGCGAGCAGTACTTC
CASSPLLGQGPGEQYF
>TRBV15|TRBJ1-5|NA|NA
TGTGCCACCAGCAGCGCCGGTCCGTCAGGCAATCAGCCCCAGCATTTT
CATSSAGPSGNQPQHF
>TRBV7-2|TRBJ2-3|TRBD2|NA
TGTGCCAGCAGCTTAGCCTCGGCTAGCGGGAGGGCCGGAGATACGCAGTATTTT
CASSLASASGRAGDTQYF
>TRBV4-1|TRBJ1-1|NA|NA
TGCGCCAGCAGCCCAGGAGGCCCCAGCACTGAAGCTTTCTTT
CASSPGGPSTEAFF
>TRBV27|TRBJ2-3|NA|once
TGTGCCAGCAGTTTATTTGGGTCGGGAGTGCAAGATACGCAGTATTTT
CASSLFGSGVQDTQYF
>TRBV5-8|TRBJ2-7|NA|NA
TGTGCCAGCAGCTTTTGGGGGCCGGGCGAGCAGTACTTC
CASSFWGPGEQYF
>TRBV5-1|TRBJ2-7|TRBD2|NA
TGCGCCAGCAGCATTTCGACTAGCGGGAGGGCCTACGAGCAGTACTTC
CASSISTSGRAYEQYF
>TRBV6-5|TRBJ2-1|TRBD2|NA
TGTGCCAGCAGTTACCTAGCGGGATCCTACAATGAGCAGTTCTTC
CASSYLAGSYNEQFF
>TRBV27|TRBJ1-2|NA|NA
TGTGCCAGCAGGGCCTTAACAGGGTTCGGCTACACCTTC
CASRALTGFGYTF
>TRBV7-3|TRBJ1-1|NA|NA
TGTGCCAGCAGCTTAATTGCCCCTGGGGCAGAGAATTGCATGAACACTGAAGCTTTCTTT
CASSLIAPGAENCMNTEAFF
>TRBV9|TRBJ2-5|TRBD2|NA
TGTGCCAGCAGTGGCAGCGGGAGGCCCCAAGAGACCCAGTACTTC
CASSGSGRPQETQYF
>TRBV10-3|TRBJ1-2|NA|NA
TGTGCCATCAGTGAGTCGATGGCCTTAAGCGGGAATGGCTACACCTTC
CAISESMALSGNGYTF
>TRBV9|TRBJ1-1|NA|NA
TGTGCCAGCAGCGATGCTGATACTGAAGCTTTCTTT
CASSDADTEAFF
>TRBV27|TRBJ1-5|TRBD1|NA
TGTGCCAGCAGTCCCGGGACAGGGCGGAGGAATCAGCCCCAGCATTTT
CASSPGTGRRNQPQHF
>TRBV2|TRBJ2-3|NA|NA
TGTGCCAGCAGTGAAGCTAGGGGGGGCACAGATACGCAGTATTTT
CASSEARGGTDTQYF
>TRBV23-1|TRBJ2-1|TRBD1|NA
TGCGCCAGCAGTGCCGACAGGGGTTTATACGATGAGCAGTTCTTC
CASSADRGLYDEQFF
>TRBV9|TRBJ2-7|NA|NA
TGTGCCAGCAGCCCACTGCAGTCTCCGACCTACGAGCAGTACTTC
CASSPLQSPTYEQYF
>TRBV6-5|TRBJ2-7|TRBD2|NA
TGTGCCAGCAGCACCACGGCGGGGGGCGAGCAGTACTTC
CASSTTAGGEQYF
>TRBV15|TRBJ2-1|TRBD1|NA
TGTGCCACCAGAAGAGGGGGGACAGGGGAATACAATGAGCAGTTCTTC
CATRRGGTGEYNEQFF
>TRBV7-3|TRBJ2-1|NA|NA
TGTGCCAGCAGCTTATTTGGAGGTGGGAACAATGAGCAGTTCTTC
CASSLFGGGNNEQFF
>TRBV11-3|TRBJ2-2|NA|NA
TGTGCCAGCAGCCCCGCACCCCCATTAATGGGCACCGGGGAGCTGTTTTTT
CASSPAPPLMGTGELFF
>TRBV25-1|TRBJ2-1|TRBD2|NA
TGTGCCAGCTGGGACTACCGACTCAATGAGCAGTTCTTC
CASWDYRLNEQFF
>TRBV7-9|TRBJ2-2|NA|NA
TGTGCCAGCAGCACAGCCAGGGTGAGGACCGGGGAGCTGTTTTTT
CASSTARVRTGELFF
>TRBV19|TRBJ1-4|TRBD1|NA
TGTGCCAGTAACCCTGGACAGGGACGGGATGAAAAACTGTTTTTT
CASNPGQGRDEKLFF
>TRBV27|TRBJ1-2|NA|NA
TGTGCCAGCAGTAGGGACACGGACTATGGCTACACCTTC
CASSRDTDYGYTF
>TRBV11-2|TRBJ2-7|TRBD2|NA
TGTGCCAGCAGCCTAACCCATGCGACTAGCGGGAGCTACGAGCAGTACTTC
CASSLTHATSGSYEQYF
>TRBV7-9|TRBJ2-7|NA|NA
TGTGCCAGCAGCCCCCACGAGTGGGGGGGCGTCTCCGAGCAGTACTTC
CASSPHEWGGVSEQYF
>TRBV6-5|TRBJ1-3|NA|NA
TGTGCCAGCAGTTTCCACAGTACTGGAAACACCATATATTTT
CASSFHSTGNTIYF
>TRBV7-9|TRBJ2-3|NA|once
TGTGCCAGCAGCCCCGTTACTTCGGATACGCAGTATTTT
CASSPVTSDTQYF
>TRBV6-6|TRBJ2-1|NA|NA
TGTGCCAGCAGTACAGGGCTCGATGAGCAGTTCTTC
CASSTGLDEQFF
>TRBV7-8|TRBJ1-5|NA|NA
TGTGCCAGCAGCTTAGAGCTTGGGGGGCCTAATCAGCCCCAGCATTTT
CASSLELGGPNQPQHF
>TRBV9|TRBJ2-7|NA|NA
TGTGCCAGCAGCGAGGGGGGGGCCGAGAGCTACGAGCAGTACTTC
CASSEGGAESYEQYF
>TRBV14|TRBJ2-6|NA|NA
TGTGCCAGCAGCCAAGAGGGAGTATACGGGGCCAACGTCCTGACTTTC
CASSQEGVYGANVLTF
>TRBV15|TRBJ1-2|NA|NA
TGTGCCACCAGCACAGAGAGGGTAAACTATGGCTACACCTTC
CATSTERVNYGYTF
>TRBV4-3|TRBJ1-2|NA|NA
TGCGCCAGCAGCCAGGGCCGGACCGAGGGTGGCTACACCTTC
CASSQGRTEGGYTF
>TRBV6-4|TRBJ2-2|NA|NA
TGTGCCAGCAGTGACCGACAGGCGAACACCGGGGAGCTGTTTTTT
CASSDRQANTGELFF
>TRBV28|TRBJ2-7|NA|NA
TGTGCCAGCCAGTTCGCGGGACCATCCTACGAGCAGTACTTC
CASQFAGPSYEQYF
>TRBV4-1|TRBJ2-4|NA|NA
TGCGCCAGCAGCCAAGTCCAGGGAGGCATTCAGTACTTC
CASSQVQGGIQYF
>TRBV27|TRBJ2-7|NA|NA
TGTGCCAGCAGTTTATCACTAGTGGGGGAGCAGTACTTC
CASSLSLVGEQYF
>TRBV7-9|TRBJ1-6|NA|NA
TGTGCCAGCAGCTTAGAGGATGATTCACCCCTCCACTTT
CASSLEDDSPLHF
>TRBV6-5|TRBJ2-1|NA|NA
TGTGCCAGCGGGGAGATCTCGGGACGGGAGTTCTTC
CASGEISGREFF
>TRBV9|TRBJ1-2|NA|NA
TGTGCCAGCGCACCCTTTCATGACGCCTATGGCTACACCTTC
CASAPFHDAYGYTF
>TRBV9|TRBJ2-2|TRBD1|NA
TGTGCCAGCAGCGTAGCAGGGACAGTAGTCTCCGGGGAGCTGTTTTTT
CASSVAGTVVSGELFF
>TRBV6-5|TRBJ2-7|TRBD1|NA
TGTGCCAGCAGTTACCCCGGGACAGGGGGCTTCTACGAGCAGTACTTC
CASSYPGTGGFYEQYF
>TRBV6-1|TRBJ2-5|NA|NA
TGTGCCAGCAGTGATGGTACAGCGATTCCGGAGACCCAGTACTTC
CASSDGTAIPETQYF
>TRBV7-9|TRBJ1-2|NA|NA
TGTGCCAGCAGCTTAGCTATCCAGCCGTTCTATGGCTACACCTTC
CASSLAIQPFYGYTF
>TRBV15|TRBJ2-7|NA|NA
TGTGCCACCACCAGTTTTGGGGGAGGAGGCCACGAGCAGTACTTC
CATTSFGGGGHEQYF